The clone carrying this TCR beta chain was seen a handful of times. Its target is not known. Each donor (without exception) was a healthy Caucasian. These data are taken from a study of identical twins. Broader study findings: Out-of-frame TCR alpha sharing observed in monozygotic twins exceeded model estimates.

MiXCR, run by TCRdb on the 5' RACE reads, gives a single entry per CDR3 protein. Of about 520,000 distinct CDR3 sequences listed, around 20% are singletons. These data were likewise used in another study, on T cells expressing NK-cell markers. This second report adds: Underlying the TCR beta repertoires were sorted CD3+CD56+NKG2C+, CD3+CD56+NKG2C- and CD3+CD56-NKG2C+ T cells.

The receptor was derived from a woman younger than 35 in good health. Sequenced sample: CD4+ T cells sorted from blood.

The CDR3 sequence: CASSGAGGHYGYTF. Written as DNA, the CDR3 is TGTGCCAGCAGCGGCGCAGGGGGACACTATGGCTACACCTTC. The chain is built from TRBV7-9 and TRBJ1-2; 7 positions match TRBD1. Germline values: CDR1 SEHNR, CDR2 FQNEAQ (reference sequence). This CDR3 has 14 residues. With V trimmed by 5 bases and J by 3 bases, 6 bases remained unmatched.